The T cell receptor beta chain described here comes from a study of sequential checkpoint blockade in melanoma. This clone was recorded once. Treatment: randomized to nivolumab then ipilimumab (arm A) or the reverse (arm B). Assay used: immunoSEQ multiplex PCR; TCRdb lists only in-frame clones, some missing. The table lists tens of thousands of clones, roughly four fifths of them singletons, with approximately 10% in the top ten. The V and J ends lost 5 bases and 2 bases, in that order; junction bases with no gene match: 7. The CDR3 totals 16 residues. Germline CDR1 SGHTA, CDR2 FQGNSA. The sequence was collected from a human donor with melanoma. Specimen: CD8+ T cells sorted from blood (inferred from file names), collected from a patient given nivolumab and ipilimumab in sequence. The chain links TRBV7-2 to TRBJ2-5; 11 bases match TRBD2. CDR3 bases: TGTGCCAGCAGCCTAGGGACTAGCGGAGGGCAAGAGACCCAGTACTTC. Its protein product is CASSLGTSGGQETQYF.